A selection of T cell receptor beta chains follows, all from one sample in a study of beta chain features in type 1 diabetes. Produced via immunoSEQ multiplex PCR; TCRdb's table is partial and in-frame only. The table records about 650,000 clones, roughly 12% of them present only once. The sequencing input was naive CD4+ T cells from blood. Source of these receptors: a man in his thirties or forties with type 1 diabetes. CDR3s include the opening cysteine and the closing phenylalanine or tryptophan. D genes are given only for firm matches. The size of a clone is reported for some rows only, either as once, few or many, or as a class for expanded clones.

d_gene: NA; len: 13; j_gene: TRBJ1-2; abundance: few; v_gene: TRBV6-6; CDR3aa: CASSQPGLGGYTF; CDR3nt: TGTGCCAGCAGCCAGCCCGGGTTGGGTGGCTACACCTTC
d_gene: NA; len: 13; j_gene: TRBJ2-2; abundance: few; v_gene: TRBV6-5; CDR3aa: CASRRGEAGELFF; CDR3nt: TGTGCCAGCCGAAGGGGGGAGGCCGGGGAGCTGTTTTTT
d_gene: NA; len: 12; j_gene: TRBJ1-2; abundance: NA; v_gene: TRBV6-6; CDR3aa: CASSPDATGYTF; CDR3nt: TGTGCCAGCAGTCCCGACGCTACTGGCTACACCTTC
d_gene: NA; len: 14; j_gene: TRBJ2-7; abundance: few; v_gene: TRBV11-2; CDR3aa: CASRFRDTIYEQYF; CDR3nt: TGTGCCAGCAGATTTAGGGACACGATATACGAGCAGTACTTC
d_gene: NA; len: 12; j_gene: TRBJ1-5; abundance: few; v_gene: TRBV29-1; CDR3aa: CSVGAANQPQHF; CDR3nt: TGCAGCGTTGGGGCAGCTAATCAGCCCCAGCATTTT
d_gene: TRBD2; len: 16; j_gene: TRBJ2-3; abundance: few; v_gene: TRBV7-2; CDR3aa: CASPAGGSSSTDTQYF; CDR3nt: TGTGCCAGCCCAGCGGGGGGGTCTTCTAGCACAGATACGCAGTATTTT
d_gene: TRBD1; len: 13; j_gene: TRBJ1-1; abundance: NA; v_gene: TRBV4-3; CDR3aa: CASSRIGTVEAFF; CDR3nt: TGCGCCAGCAGCCGAATCGGGACAGTTGAAGCTTTCTTT
d_gene: NA; len: 11; j_gene: TRBJ2-7; abundance: few; v_gene: TRBV7-2; CDR3aa: CASSLLIEQYF; CDR3nt: TGTGCCAGCAGCTTATTGATCGAGCAGTACTTC
d_gene: TRBD2; len: 17; j_gene: TRBJ2-3; abundance: NA; v_gene: TRBV5-5; CDR3aa: CASSQGLAGASTDTQYF; CDR3nt: TGTGCCAGCAGCCAGGGACTAGCGGGGGCTAGCACAGATACGCAGTATTTT
d_gene: TRBD1; len: 15; j_gene: TRBJ2-7; abundance: NA; v_gene: TRBV5-4; CDR3aa: CASSWPGQAIPEQYF; CDR3nt: TGTGCCAGCAGCTGGCCGGGACAGGCCATCCCCGAGCAGTACTTC
d_gene: NA; len: 14; j_gene: TRBJ1-2; abundance: NA; v_gene: TRBV5-4; CDR3aa: CASSPEAVNYGYTF; CDR3nt: TGTGCCAGCAGCCCGGAAGCAGTTAACTATGGCTACACCTTC
d_gene: TRBD1; len: 15; j_gene: TRBJ1-5; abundance: few; v_gene: TRBV6-1; CDR3aa: CASSEQGQVNQPQHF; CDR3nt: TGTGCCAGCAGTGAACAGGGACAGGTGAATCAGCCCCAGCATTTT
d_gene: NA; len: 12; j_gene: TRBJ2-5; abundance: NA; v_gene: TRBV11-2; CDR3aa: CASTVSQETQYF; CDR3nt: TGTGCCAGCACCGTATCCCAAGAGACCCAGTACTTC
d_gene: TRBD1; len: 17; j_gene: TRBJ1-6; abundance: few; v_gene: TRBV25-1; CDR3aa: CASSEYLNGGQGSPLHF; CDR3nt: TGTGCCAGCAGTGAATACCTCAATGGAGGACAGGGGTCACCCCTCCACTTT
d_gene: TRBD1; len: 14; j_gene: TRBJ2-7; abundance: few; v_gene: TRBV28; CDR3aa: CASTPDRRSYEQYF; CDR3nt: TGTGCCAGCACCCCGGACAGGCGAAGCTACGAGCAGTACTTC
d_gene: NA; len: 13; j_gene: TRBJ2-7; abundance: few; v_gene: TRBV29-1; CDR3aa: CSVQTGSSYEQYF; CDR3nt: TGCAGCGTTCAAACAGGGAGCTCCTACGAGCAGTACTTC
d_gene: NA; len: 12; j_gene: TRBJ2-2; abundance: NA; v_gene: TRBV7-2; CDR3aa: CASRPTVGELFF; CDR3nt: TGTGCCAGCAGACCTACAGTCGGGGAGCTGTTTTTT
d_gene: NA; len: 16; j_gene: TRBJ2-3; abundance: NA; v_gene: TRBV9; CDR3aa: CASSVAARPSTDTQYF; CDR3nt: TGTGCCAGCAGCGTAGCTGCAAGACCTAGCACAGATACGCAGTATTTT
d_gene: NA; len: 16; j_gene: TRBJ1-4; abundance: NA; v_gene: TRBV4-3; CDR3aa: CASSQGGGRWNEKLFF; CDR3nt: TGCGCCAGCAGCCAAGGGGGGGGCAGGTGGAATGAAAAACTGTTTTTT
d_gene: NA; len: 15; j_gene: TRBJ2-3; abundance: NA; v_gene: TRBV27; CDR3aa: CASSLSRLGSDTQYF; CDR3nt: TGTGCCAGCAGTTTATCGAGGCTGGGGTCAGATACGCAGTATTTT
d_gene: NA; len: 12; j_gene: TRBJ2-5; abundance: NA; v_gene: TRBV15; CDR3aa: CATSRDQETQYF; CDR3nt: TGTGCCACCAGCAGAGATCAAGAGACCCAGTACTTC
d_gene: NA; len: 14; j_gene: TRBJ2-3; abundance: NA; v_gene: TRBV5-1; CDR3aa: CASSLRVSTDTQYF; CDR3nt: TGCGCCAGCAGCTTGAGGGTTAGCACAGATACGCAGTATTTT